The 16 T cell receptor beta chains below were found in one sample sequenced in a study of CD8 T cells in ankylosing spondylitis. A single record per CDR3 protein comes from TCRdb applying MiXCR to the 5' RACE reads. The sample holds roughly 230,000 distinct CDR3 sequences, 18% seen once. The sequenced sample consisted of blood, either unsorted or a sorted T cell fraction (not recorded which). These receptor sequences come from a male donor with ankylosing spondylitis or in good health (not recorded which).

The genes are TRBV12-3 or TRBV12-4 and TRBJ1-5, with 8 bases that match TRBD1. The CDR3 runs 14 residues. V was pared by 8 bases and J by 4 bases, with 7 bases of the junction left unmatched. CDR3 loop: CASCAGGLNQPQHF. CDR3 in DNA: TGTGCCAGCTGCGCAGGGGGCTTGAATCAGCCCCAGCATTTT.

This clonotype has only a few counts. The chain combines TRBV15 with TRBJ2-7; D is unclear. V lost 0 bases, J lost 0 bases, and 12 bases lay in between. The CDR3 totals 16 residues. Looked up from germline, CDR1 is LNHNV and CDR2 is YYDKDF (reference sequence). In DNA form, the CDR3 reads TGTGCCACCAGCAGAGATAGAAACAGACTCTCCTACGAGCAGTACTTC. This translates into CATSRDRNRLSYEQYF. The full variable domain, its missing parts supplied by reference TRBV15 and TRBJ2-7, is DAMVIQNPRYQVTQFGKPVTLSCSQTLNHNVMYWYQQKSSQAPKLLFHYYDKDFNNEADTPDNFQSRRPNTSFCFLDIRSPGLGDTAMYLCATSRDRNRLSYEQYFGPGTRLTVT.

This clonotype was picked up many times. This chain joins TRBV4-2 and TRBJ2-7; maybe TRBD2 (5 bases). V lost 0 bases to trimming and J lost 10 bases, with 16 bases between them. The CDR3 runs to 14 residues. CDR1 LGHNA and CDR2 YNFKEQ come from the germline V gene. The CDR3 spells CASSQESGPVHQYF. DNA for the CDR3: TGTGCCAGCAGCCAAGAGAGCGGCCCCGTTCACCAGTACTTC.

V usage is TRBV20-1 and J usage is TRBJ2-1, with a possible D match to TRBD2 (6 bases). V was pared by 3 bases and J by 9 bases, with 18 bases between. The CDR3 runs 14 residues. Germline CDR1 is DFQATT and CDR2 is SNEGSKA (reference sequence). CDR3 bases: TGCAGTGCTAGGAGCCGGGTGCTAGCGATTGAGCAGTTCTTC. Protein sequence: CSARSRVLAIEQFF.

As DNA, the CDR3 is TGTGCCAGTAGTATAGATATCGCCAGCCAATACAATGAGCAGTTCTTC. Translating it yields CASSIDIASQYNEQFF. The J gene is TRBJ2-1, the V gene TRBV19; D unclear. The CDR3 is made up of 16 amino acids. Germline CDR1 and CDR2: LNHDA and SQIVND (reference sequence). Trimming stripped 0 bases from V and 4 bases from J, with 13 bases between.

This clonotype turned up a few times. This chain joins TRBV2 and TRBJ2-3; 7 nucleotides match TRBD1. This CDR3 contains 15 residues. Germline-derived CDR1 and CDR2 are SNHLY and FYNNEI. With 5 bases clipped from V and 3 bases from J, the junction kept 8 bases outside the gene matches. The CDR3 region is CASSLDRTWTDTQYF. CDR3 in DNA: TGTGCCAGCAGTTTGGACAGGACCTGGACAGATACGCAGTATTTT. Full variable domain (outside the CDR3, taken from reference TRBV2 and TRBJ2-3): EPEVTQTPSHQVTQMGQEVILRCVPISNHLYFYWYRQILGQKVEFLVSFYNNEISEKSEIFDDQFSVERPDGSNFTLKIRSTKLEDSAMYFCASSLDRTWTDTQYFGPGTRLTVL.

There are a few counts of this clonotype. The V and J genes are TRBV15 and TRBJ2-3; D might be TRBD2 (6 bases). The V gene lost 0 bases and the J gene lost 2 bases, with 9 bases spanning the gap. CDR3 length: 15 residues. Germline-derived CDR1 and CDR2 are LNHNV and YYDKDF (reference sequence). In DNA form, the CDR3 reads TGTGCCACCAGCAGAGAAGGGGAGGACACAGATACGCAGTATTTT. The encoded protein is CATSREGEDTDTQYF. The whole variable domain, filled in from reference TRBV15 and TRBJ2-3, reads DAMVIQNPRYQVTQFGKPVTLSCSQTLNHNVMYWYQQKSSQAPKLLFHYYDKDFNNEADTPDNFQSRRPNTSFCFLDIRSPGLGDTAMYLCATSREGEDTDTQYFGPGTRLTVL.

This clonotype has just a few counts. This sequence joins TRBV6-5 and TRBJ2-3, with 11 nucleotides matching TRBD1. V was clipped by 1 base and J by 2 bases; unmatched bases: 5. The CDR3 extends over 17 amino acids. CDR1 and CDR2 from the germline V gene are MNHEY and SVGAGI. The DNA for the CDR3 is TGTGCCAGCAGTTACTTTCGGGACAGGGGGGACACAGATACGCAGTATTTT. Amino acid sequence: CASSYFRDRGDTDTQYF.

This clonotype was observed a handful of times. The V gene is TRBV9, the J gene TRBJ1-5; 7 bases are a match to TRBD1. The CDR3 extends over 14 amino acids. Germline loops: CDR1 SGDLS, CDR2 YYNGEE. After removal of 2 bases from V and 1 base from J, the junction contained 0 bases not matched to a gene. DNA of the CDR3: TGTGCCAGCAGCGTGGGACAGAGCAATCAGCCCCAGCATTTT. Its translation: CASSVGQSNQPQHF.

This clonotype was seen more than once but under ten times. The rearrangement links TRBV5-1 to TRBJ2-7; 10 bases match TRBD1. Germline-derived CDR1 and CDR2 are SGHRS and YFSETQ. The CDR3 runs 15 residues. With 1 base clipped from V and 4 bases from J, the junction kept 5 bases outside the gene matches. In DNA form, the CDR3 reads TGCGCCAGCAGCTTGACCGGGACAGGGGTGTACGAGCAGTACTTC. Translation gives CASSLTGTGVYEQYF.

This clonotype was found a few times. The V call is TRBV19, the J call TRBJ2-1, with 9 bases aligning to TRBD2. V lost 7 bases to trimming and J lost 3 bases; unmatched junction nucleotides: 4. This CDR3 spans 14 amino acids. Germline V lookup: CDR1 LNHDA, CDR2 SQIVND (reference sequence). This chain's CDR3 is CASTWTSDYNEQFF. The CDR3 coding sequence is TGTGCCAGTACCTGGACTAGCGACTACAATGAGCAGTTCTTC. The entire variable domain, with the rest obtained from reference TRBV19 and TRBJ2-1, is as follows: DGGITQSPKYLFRKEGQNVTLSCEQNLNHDAMYWYRQDPGQGLRLIYYSQIVNDFQKGDIAEGYSVSREKKESFPLTVTSAQKNPTAFYLCASTWTSDYNEQFFGPGTRLTVL.

This chain joins TRBV5-1 and TRBJ2-7; TRBD2 matches 9 bases. Per the germline V gene, CDR1 is SGHRS and CDR2 is YFSETQ. This CDR3 spans 15 amino acids. J lost 6 bases, V lost 4 bases, and 11 bases had no gene match. The CDR3 DNA is TGCGCCAGCAGCGACTTGGTAGCGGGAGTAGGCGAGCAGTACTTC. This gives the protein CASSDLVAGVGEQYF.

This clonotype was observed many times. This chain connects TRBV9 to TRBJ2-5; TRBD2 aligns across 8 bases. The CDR3 loop spans 18 amino acids. Losses at the gene ends were 4 bases for V and 0 bases for J; bases not matched to a gene: 14. Germline V gene sequence: CDR1 SGDLS, CDR2 YYNGEE. The CDR3 region has the DNA TGTGCCAGCAGCACCAATCAGATAAGCGGGAGATACCAAGAGACCCAGTACTTC. It codes for CASSTNQISGRYQETQYF.

The genes are TRBV25-1 and TRBJ1-1; D gene ambiguous. Germline lookup yields CDR1 MGHDK and CDR2 SYGVNS. This CDR3 region has 14 residues. V gave up 3 bases and J gave up 2 bases, with 10 bases separating them. Here the CDR3 reads CASSEGEANTEAFF. The CDR3 bases are TGTGCCAGCAGTGAGGGAGAAGCTAACACTGAAGCTTTCTTT.

The chain combines TRBV7-3 with TRBJ2-2, with 9 bases identical to TRBD1. V trimming: 0 bases; J trimming: 5 bases; junction bases outside the gene matches: 7. The CDR3 spans 17 residues. In germline, CDR1 is SGHTA, CDR2 FQGTGA. CDR3 DNA: TGTGCCAGCAGCTTAACCGGGACAGGGCCCCCAACCGGGGAGCTGTTTTTT. It specifies CASSLTGTGPPTGELFF.

The chain joins TRBV10-3 to TRBJ2-7; D might be TRBD1 (5 bases). Between the trimmed V and J ends, which lost 0 bases and 5 bases, there was a span of 17 bases. The CDR3 extends over 16 amino acids. Per the germline V gene, CDR1 is ENHRY and CDR2 is SYGVKD. CDR3 bases: TGTGCCATCAGTGAGTCGGGCAGATGGGGCAACGACGAGCAGTACTTC. This encodes CAISESGRWGNDEQYF.